These 18 T cell receptor beta chains came from one sample sequenced in a study of shared clonotypes between healthy human individuals. Libraries were prepared by immunoSEQ multiplex PCR; TCRdb keeps only in-frame clonotypes and omits some of them. The sample yields 600,000 to 750,000 clones, 90% seen once. Sample: memory CD8+ T cells from PBMCs. Subset in this sample: CD45RO+ cells pooled with CCR7-negative TemRA cells. The receptors originated from a man between 18 and 29 years old in good health. Some clones in this sample may be carry-over from other donors' samples.

The chain carries TRBV11-2 and TRBJ2-1, with D perhaps TRBD2 (6 bases). The ends were cut back, 5 bases at V and 4 bases at J, with 9 bases in the middle. The CDR3 runs to 13 residues. Germline assignment: CDR1 SGHAT and CDR2 FQNNGV. The CDR3 is CASSPRGYNEQFF. DNA for the CDR3: TGTGCCAGCAGCCCGCGGGGATACAATGAGCAGTTCTTC.

In its sample, this clone was seen once. This rearrangement joins TRBV5-6 to TRBJ2-1; a weak D match, TRBD2 (6 bases). The V end lost 4 bases, the J end lost 3 bases, and 17 bases lay between the germline ends. The CDR3 has 16 residues. CDR1 and CDR2 from the germline V gene are SGHDT and YYEEEE. The CDR3 sequence is CASSAPLASNYNEQFF. For the CDR3, the DNA is TGTGCCAGCAGCGCCCCACTAGCCTCTAACTACAATGAGCAGTTCTTC. The entire variable domain, with the rest obtained from reference TRBV5-6 and TRBJ2-1, is as follows: DAGVTQSPTHLIKTRGQQVTLRCSPKSGHDTVSWYQQALGQGPQFIFQYYEEEERQRGNFPDRFSGHQFPNYSSELNVNALLLGDSALYLCASSAPLASNYNEQFFGPGTRLTVL.

The chain links TRBV5-1 to TRBJ1-1; no firm D call. CDR1 SGHRS and CDR2 YFSETQ come from the germline V gene. Trimming removed 1 base at V and 3 bases at J, with 10 bases between. The CDR3 sequence is 14 residues long. This CDR3 reads CASSLSADYTEAFF. The CDR3 bases are TGCGCCAGCAGCTTGTCGGCGGATTACACTGAAGCTTTCTTT.

The chain is built from TRBV4-3 and TRBJ2-7; D perhaps matches TRBD2 (5 bases). Germline V gives CDR1 LGHNA, CDR2 YSLEER. V gave up 3 bases and J gave up 3 bases, with 9 bases separating them. The CDR3 sequence is 13 residues long. The DNA for the CDR3 is TGCGCCAGCAGCCATTCCGCGGGCTACGAGCAGTACTTC. Translated, it gives CASSHSAGYEQYF.

This clone has just a few counts. J is TRBJ1-1 and V is TRBV10-3; D unclear. The CDR3 contains 12 residues. Germline CDR1 and CDR2: ENHRY and SYGVKD. The V end lost 0 bases, the J end lost 6 bases, and 5 bases lay between the germline ends. The CDR3 region has the DNA TGTGCCATCAGTGAGTCGAGGGCTGAAGCTTTCTTT. This sequence encodes CAISESRAEAFF.

The V and J genes are TRBV7-9 and TRBJ2-1; 10 bases are a match to TRBD2. This CDR3 has 16 residues. V lost 1 base, J lost 5 bases, and 5 bases stayed unmatched. Germline CDR1 and CDR2: SEHNR and FQNEAQ (reference sequence). The CDR3 region has the DNA TGTGCCAGCAGCTTAGGGCGACTAGCGGGCCACAATGAGCAGTTCTTC. Translation gives CASSLGRLAGHNEQFF.

This clone rates as medium-sized. The V and J genes are TRBV4-1 and TRBJ2-1; D remains ambiguous. V was pared by 2 bases and J by 2 bases, with 7 bases between. The CDR3 is 14 residues long. Germline CDR1 reads MGHRA; CDR2 reads YSYEKL. The CDR3 region has the DNA TGCGCCAGCAGCCAACTCTCCCCCTACAATGAGCAGTTCTTC. Its protein product is CASSQLSPYNEQFF.

CDR3 residues: CASSLGLAAYEQYF. CDR3 DNA sequence: TGTGCCAGCAGTTTGGGACTAGCGGCCTACGAGCAGTACTTC. The chain uses TRBV27 and TRBJ2-7; 11 positions agree with TRBD2. Germline CDR1 MNHEY, CDR2 SMNVEV (reference sequence). This CDR3 is 14 amino acids long. The V gene end was trimmed by 3 bases and the J gene end by 2 bases; junction bases not matched to a gene: 0.

The chain has TRBV19 and TRBJ2-7; TRBD1 matches at 9 bases. Germline V lookup: CDR1 LNHDA, CDR2 SQIVND (reference sequence). Trimming took 3 bases from V and 13 from J; bases not matched to a gene: 16. CDR3 length: 15 amino acids. This CDR3 is CASSIPFIGTGSYYF. Written as DNA, the CDR3 is TGTGCCAGTAGTATCCCATTTATCGGGACAGGGAGCTACTACTTC.

The chain employs TRBV5-4 and TRBJ1-2; a weak D match, TRBD1 (6 bases). This CDR3 is 17 amino acids long. Trimming shortened V by 0 bases and J by 6 bases, and 21 bases separated the two germline ends. Germline-derived CDR1 and CDR2 are SGHNT and YYREEE (reference sequence). The CDR3 region is CASSLGPGGGGADGYTF. CDR3 sequence (DNA): TGTGCCAGCAGCTTGGGACCCGGAGGCGGGGGGGCTGATGGCTACACCTTC.

The rearrangement joins TRBV7-9 to TRBJ2-5; D not resolved. The CDR3 covers 13 residues. Germline CDR1 reads SEHNR; CDR2 reads FQNEAQ (reference sequence). V dropped 2 bases and J dropped 2 bases, with 6 bases sitting between them. DNA for the CDR3: TGTGCCAGCAGCTTACAAGAGCAAGAGACCCAGTACTTC. Translation: CASSLQEQETQYF.

The chain is built from TRBV19 and TRBJ1-2; D gene ambiguous. Germline V CDR1 and CDR2: LNHDA, SQIVND (reference sequence). The CDR3 consists of 14 residues. V was clipped by 7 bases and J by 3 bases, with 15 bases between them. In nucleotides, the CDR3 is TGTGCCAGTACCTTCACCGGGTCCGACTATGGCTACACCTTC. Residues: CASTFTGSDYGYTF.

The rearrangement joins TRBV6-4 to TRBJ2-6; 8 nucleotides match TRBD1. The germline V gene encodes CDR1 MRHNA and CDR2 SNTAGT. V trimming: 6 bases; J trimming: 4 bases; junction bases outside the gene matches: 5. The CDR3 covers 15 residues. The CDR3 protein is CASSPTGEGANVLTF. CDR3 bases: TGTGCCAGCAGCCCGACAGGGGAGGGGGCCAACGTCCTGACTTTC.

This chain connects TRBV27 to TRBJ2-1; D is uncertain. Per germline, CDR1 MNHEY and CDR2 SMNVEV (reference sequence). Trimming pared 4 bases from V and 9 bases from J, leaving 16 bases between. The CDR3 totals 14 residues. CDR3 residues: CASSYADHPSEQFF. CDR3 DNA: TGTGCCAGCAGTTATGCCGACCATCCGAGTGAGCAGTTCTTC.

The V and J genes are TRBV6-5 and TRBJ2-2; no reliable D call. Trimming took off 2 bases at V and 2 bases at J, with 6 bases between the two ends. The CDR3 consists of 14 residues. Germline loops: CDR1 MNHEY, CDR2 SVGAGI. In DNA, the CDR3 is TGTGCCAGCAGTTACCCGGCCAACACCGGGGAGCTGTTTTTT. It encodes CASSYPANTGELFF.

This chain connects TRBV6-5 to TRBJ1-1; 7 nucleotides match TRBD1. The CDR3 has 15 amino acids. Germline values: CDR1 MNHEY, CDR2 SVGAGI. J lost 0 bases, V lost 0 bases, and 1 base had no gene match. The chain's CDR3 is CASSYSTGMNTEAFF. In DNA form, the CDR3 reads TGTGCCAGCAGTTACTCGACAGGGATGAACACTGAAGCTTTCTTT.

The J gene is TRBJ1-2, the V gene TRBV4-1, with TRBD1 matching over 7 bases. CDR1 is MGHRA, CDR2 YSYEKL, per germline. The CDR3 contains 14 residues. Trimming cost V 3 bases and J 4 bases; bases outside gene matches: 5. CDR3 sequence (DNA): TGCGCCAGCAGCCAGAGGGACAGCGGCTATGGCTACACCTTC. As protein: CASSQRDSGYGYTF.

The chain is built from TRBV28 and TRBJ1-4; 7 bases line up with TRBD1. Germline V CDR1 and CDR2: MDHEN, SYDVKM. After removal of 6 bases from V and 8 bases from J, the junction contained 12 bases not matched to a gene. The CDR3 totals 15 residues. This chain's CDR3 is CASRNRDSLREKLFF. CDR3 DNA: TGTGCCAGCAGAAATCGGGACAGCCTGCGGGAAAAACTGTTTTTT.